These 17 T cell receptor beta chains originate from one sample sequenced in a study of T cells in Graves' hyperthyroidism and ophthalmopathy. TCR beta CDR3 regions were amplified from RNA. The TCR CDR3 was amplified in a first-round RT-PCR using the HTBI primer set. In TCRdb, the multiplex PCR reads were re-called with MiXCR into one record per CDR3 protein. The top ten clones hold about 7.8% of a sample with a few hundred thousand distinct CDR3 sequences, 35% to 55% of them seen once. Sequenced input: peripheral blood or thyroid tissue (not recorded which). The receptors come from a woman younger than 30 with Graves' hyperthyroidism.

A few counts support this clonotype. The genes are TRBV6-2 or TRBV6-3 and TRBJ2-7, with D perhaps TRBD1 or TRBD2 (5 bases each). Looked up from germline, CDR1 is MNHEY and CDR2 is SVGEGT. CDR3 length: 14 amino acids. Trimming took off 7 bases at V and 6 bases at J, with 19 bases between the two ends. For the CDR3, the DNA is TGTGCCAGCACCCCTTGGGGCAGCGGAGGCGAGCAGTACTTC. Translating it yields CASTPWGSGGEQYF.

The gene calls are TRBV7-9 and TRBJ1-1, with D perhaps TRBD1 (5 bases). The germline gives CDR1 SEHNR, CDR2 FQNEAQ (reference sequence). V was shortened by 1 base and J by 2 bases, with 26 bases between the two germline ends. There are 20 residues in the CDR3. The CDR3 coding sequence is TGTGCCAGCAGCTTAGTCCGAAGGTGGGGGAGTGGGACTGAAAACACTGAAGCTTTCTTT. Translation: CASSLVRRWGSGTENTEAFF.

In its sample, this clonotype was seen a few times. The V gene is TRBV7-9, the J gene TRBJ2-7, with 9 bases identical to TRBD2. The better agreement between TRBJ2-1 and the DNA end casts doubt on the J call. Per germline, CDR1 SEHNR and CDR2 FQNEAQ (reference sequence). This CDR3 has 15 amino acids. The CDR3 loop is CASSQAGGPSTEQFF. In DNA, the CDR3 is TGTGCCAGCAGCCAAGCGGGAGGTCCATCGACGGAGCAGTTCTTC.

CDR3 DNA sequence: TGCAGTGCCAGCAGTGGACTTACCGGGGAGCTGTTTTTT. Translating it yields CSASSGLTGELFF. The rearrangement uses TRBV20-1 and TRBJ2-2; TRBD2 is a possible D gene (5 bases). Looked up from germline, CDR1 is DFQATT and CDR2 is SNEGSKA (reference sequence). The CDR3 length is 13 residues. V dropped 6 bases and J dropped 5 bases, with 13 bases sitting between them.

Note on this clonotype: One end of the junction fails to match germline, which may point to a read error. The chain employs TRBV7-7 and TRBJ1-2; D is unresolved. The CDR3 spans 15 residues. In germline, CDR1 is SSHAT, CDR2 FNYEAQ (reference sequence). The CDR3 DNA reads as TGTGCTAGCAGCTTAGTCCCGGCGGCGACACATGGCTACACCTTC. It yields the protein CASSLVPAATHGYTF.

This clonotype was found many times. The V gene is TRBV11-2, the J gene TRBJ2-2; TRBD1 matches 7 bases. Looked up from germline, CDR1 is SGHAT and CDR2 is FQNNGV. The trim removed 4 bases at V and 6 bases at J, leaving 8 bases unmatched. The CDR3 contains 15 residues. The CDR3 DNA sequence: TGTGCCAGCAGCTACGTACAGGGGTGGGCCGGGGAGCTGTTTTTT. Residues: CASSYVQGWAGELFF. The whole variable domain, remainder taken from reference TRBV11-2 and TRBJ2-2, is EAGVAQSPRYKIIEKRQSVAFWCNPISGHATLYWYQQILGQGPKLLIQFQNNGVVDDSQLPKDRFSAERLKGVDSTLKIQPAKLEDSAVYLCASSYVQGWAGELFFGEGSRLTVL.

The chain recombines TRBV7-2 with TRBJ2-1; D gene uncertain. This CDR3 region has 16 residues. Germline CDR1 SGHTA, CDR2 FQGNSA. V was shortened by 5 bases and J by 3 bases, with 17 bases between the two germline ends. Here the CDR3 reads CASSDRRTPNYNEQFF. In nucleotides, the CDR3 is TGTGCCAGCAGCGATCGTCGGACCCCCAACTACAATGAGCAGTTCTTC.

This clonotype was seen once. The rearrangement links TRBV15 to TRBJ2-7; D is possibly TRBD1 or TRBD2 (5 bases each). The CDR3 sequence is 12 residues long. CDR1 and CDR2 (germline): LNHNV, YYDKDF (reference sequence). V lost 4 bases to trimming and J lost 11 bases, with 15 bases between them. The CDR3 reads CATSIHGASKYF. CDR3 sequence (DNA): TGTGCCACCAGCATACACGGGGCGTCGAAGTACTTC. The whole variable domain, remainder taken from reference TRBV15 and TRBJ2-7, is DAMVIQNPRYQVTQFGKPVTLSCSQTLNHNVMYWYQQKSSQAPKLLFHYYDKDFNNEADTPDNFQSRRPNTSFCFLDIRSPGLGDTAMYLCATSIHGASKYFGPGTRLTVT.

As for this clonotype: Germline and junction disagree at one end, which may indicate a read error. The chain carries TRBV7-9 and TRBJ1-1, with unresolved D. CDR1 SEHNR and CDR2 FQNEAQ come from the germline V gene (reference sequence). This CDR3 region has 13 residues. DNA for the CDR3: TGTGCCAGCACCTTAGGGAGGTGGGCTGAAGCTTTCTTT. The encoded protein is CASTLGRWAEAFF.

The sample holds a few counts of this clonotype. The chain links TRBV5-8 to TRBJ1-2; 9 nucleotides match TRBD1. V trimming: 4 bases; J trimming: 6 bases; junction bases outside the gene matches: 13. The CDR3 spans 16 residues. Germline CDR1 SGHTS, CDR2 YDEGEE. CDR3 nucleotide sequence: TGTGCCAGCAGCGTACCGGGACAGGGTTATTCGCATGGCTACACCTTC. Encoded protein: CASSVPGQGYSHGYTF.

This clonotype was observed at least ten times. The chain uses TRBV3-1 and TRBJ1-1; D not resolved. Germline CDR1 LGHDT, CDR2 YNNKEL (reference sequence). Trimming took 8 bases from V and 1 from J, leaving 14 bases between them. The CDR3 is 14 amino acids. CDR3 amino acids: CASEDGIGNTEAFF. DNA of the CDR3: TGTGCCAGCGAAGACGGGATAGGGAACACTGAAGCTTTCTTT.

Ten or more counts support this clonotype. The chain employs TRBV6-1 and TRBJ2-5, with 7 positions matching TRBD1. V was pared by 6 bases and J by 3 bases, with 4 bases of the junction left unmatched. The V gene's germline CDR1 is MNHNS and CDR2 SASEGT. This CDR3 contains 13 residues. The CDR3 sequence: CASRTTGKETQYF. The CDR3 DNA reads TGTGCCAGCAGGACGACAGGGAAAGAGACCCAGTACTTC.

The chain is built from TRBV11-2 and TRBJ2-2; D gene uncertain. V was clipped by 5 bases and J by 7 bases, with 11 bases between them. Germline V gene data show CDR1 as SGHAT and CDR2 as FQNNGV. This CDR3 region has 13 residues. For the CDR3, the DNA is TGTGCCAGCAGCCAAGGTTATTTCGGGGAGCTGTTTTTT. It yields the protein CASSQGYFGELFF.

This clonotype was observed at least ten times. The rearrangement links TRBV11-2 to TRBJ2-5, with TRBD2 as a possible D gene (5 bases). Germline V CDR1 and CDR2: SGHAT, FQNNGV. CDR3 size: 16 residues. V was pared by 0 bases and J by 5 bases, with 16 bases between. CDR3 bases: TGTGCCAGCAGCTTAGATTTGGGGAGTTCGTGGGAGACCCAGTACTTC. Its protein product is CASSLDLGSSWETQYF.

This clonotype appeared a few times. This sequence joins TRBV25-1 and TRBJ2-1; D not resolved. This CDR3 is 15 amino acids long. V was pared by 1 base and J by 1 base, with 8 bases between. Germline V gives CDR1 MGHDK, CDR2 SYGVNS. DNA of the CDR3: TGTGCCAGCAGTGAATTGGGAAAATCCTACAATGAGCAGTTCTTC. Protein product: CASSELGKSYNEQFF. The whole variable domain, filled in from reference TRBV25-1 and TRBJ2-1, reads EADIYQTPRYLVIGTGKKITLECSQTMGHDKMYWYQQDPGMELHLIHYSYGVNSTEKGDLSSESTVSRIRTEHFPLTLESARPSHTSQYLCASSELGKSYNEQFFGPGTRLTVL.

This clonotype was picked up many times. The chain has TRBV20-1 and TRBJ2-5; 10 positions match TRBD2. CDR3 length equals 17 residues. Germline CDR1 is DFQATT and CDR2 is SNEGSKA (reference sequence). Trimming took 2 bases from V and 5 from J; bases not matched to a gene: 14. This CDR3 is CSARSPLPSGRSETQYF. The DNA for the CDR3 is TGCAGTGCTAGATCCCCCCTCCCTAGCGGGAGAAGTGAGACCCAGTACTTC.

This clonotype has just a few counts. The CDR3 region has the DNA TGTGCCAGCAGAGATCTCGGGAGGCAGGGGGGGACAGATACGCAGTATTTT. Residues: CASRDLGRQGGTDTQYF. The chain uses TRBV2 and TRBJ2-3; TRBD1 or TRBD2 may be the D gene (7 bases each). This CDR3 region has 17 residues. Trimming removed 6 bases at V and 3 bases at J, with 22 bases between. The germline gives CDR1 SNHLY, CDR2 FYNNEI. Supplemented by reference TRBV2 and TRBJ2-3, the full variable domain reads EPEVTQTPSHQVTQMGQEVILRCVPISNHLYFYWYRQILGQKVEFLVSFYNNEISEKSEIFDDQFSVERPDGSNFTLKIRSTKLEDSAMYFCASRDLGRQGGTDTQYFGPGTRLTVL.